This paragraph reports one TCR beta chain. The germline gives CDR1 KGHSH, CDR2 LQKENI. The V gene lost 3 bases and the J gene lost 11 bases, with 16 bases spanning the gap. This CDR3 contains 13 residues. Both 60 Vbeta primers and 13 Jbeta primers went into the PCR. Measured with immunoSEQ multiplex PCR; TCRdb has only the in-frame clones, and not every one. Of 110,000 to 150,000 clones listed, less than 85% are singletons. The data originate from a study of cytomegalovirus exposure and HLA in healthy donors. This receptor was identified in a woman between 45 and 60 years old in good health and CMV-seropositive. V gene TRBV18 combines with J gene TRBJ1-1; D is perhaps TRBD1 (5 bases). What was sequenced was PBMCs. The CDR3 is CASSPQSRQLAFF. DNA for the CDR3: TGTGCCAGCTCACCTCAATCAAGACAGTTGGCTTTCTTT.